What follows are 5 T cell receptor beta chains derived from one specimen sequenced in a study of CD8+ T cells in alopecia areata. RNA extraction and reverse transcription yielded cDNA as sequencing template. Assay used: immunoSEQ multiplex PCR; TCRdb lists only in-frame clones, some missing. The data show 150,000 or so clones, around 49% seen once. The specimen comprised CD8+ T cells sorted from blood, sampled at week 0. All receptors come from a human donor with alopecia areata.

This chain connects TRBV7-2 to TRBJ2-1; 13 positions agree with TRBD2. This CDR3 has 17 amino acids. Germline V lookup: CDR1 SGHTA, CDR2 FQGNSA. Germline trimming cut 2 bases from V and 7 bases from J; bases unmatched to any gene: 8. CDR3 DNA sequence: TGTGCCAGCAGCTTACTGTCAGGACTAGCGGGGGTGAATGAGCAGTTCTTC. Translating it yields CASSLLSGLAGVNEQFF.

CDR3 nucleotide sequence: TGTGCCAGTAGTCCGCAGCACCGATCCTGGGACTCCCTATATTTT. This encodes CASSPQHRSWDSLYF. The rearrangement joins TRBV19 to TRBJ2-3, with D possibly being TRBD2 (6 bases). The CDR3 consists of 15 residues. V was trimmed by 5 bases and J by 15 bases, leaving 27 bases between them. CDR1 LNHDA and CDR2 SQIVND come from the germline V gene (reference sequence). Looking up the rest from reference TRBV19 and TRBJ2-3 gives the full variable domain: DGGITQSPKYLFRKEGQNVTLSCEQNLNHDAMYWYRQDPGQGLRLIYYSQIVNDFQKGDIAEGYSVSREKKESFPLTVTSAQKNPTAFYLCASSPQHRSWDSLYFGPGTRLTVL.

This clone was observed a handful of times. The genes are TRBV2 and TRBJ2-3, with TRBD2 matching over 13 bases. Germline V gene data show CDR1 as SNHLY and CDR2 as FYNNEI. This CDR3 region has 16 residues. V was pared by 6 bases and J by 3 bases, with 6 bases of the junction left unmatched. The CDR3 is CASSELAGGKTDTQYF. As DNA, the CDR3 is TGTGCCAGCAGCGAACTAGCGGGGGGGAAGACAGATACGCAGTATTTT.

The chain links TRBV4-1 to TRBJ1-4; unclear D gene. Germline V gene data show CDR1 as MGHRA and CDR2 as YSYEKL. V dropped 0 bases and J dropped 5 bases, with 10 bases sitting between them. This CDR3 spans 15 amino acids. In nucleotides, the CDR3 is TGCGCCAGCAGCCAAGAGTACAGACAAAATGAAAAACTGTTTTTT. It encodes CASSQEYRQNEKLFF.

The J gene is TRBJ1-1, the V gene TRBV2, with D possibly being TRBD1 (5 bases). V gave up 7 bases and J gave up 5 bases, with 20 bases separating them. The CDR3 runs to 15 residues. Per the germline V gene, CDR1 is SNHLY and CDR2 is FYNNEI. CDR3 loop: CASTFIGGGSTEAFF. The CDR3 DNA sequence: TGTGCCAGCACGTTTATTGGGGGGGGTTCGACTGAAGCTTTCTTT. The variable domain in full, with the rest retrieved from reference TRBV2 and TRBJ1-1, is EPEVTQTPSHQVTQMGQEVILRCVPISNHLYFYWYRQILGQKVEFLVSFYNNEISEKSEIFDDQFSVERPDGSNFTLKIRSTKLEDSAMYFCASTFIGGGSTEAFFGQGTRLTVV.